This T cell receptor beta chain was recorded in a study of blood T cells in healthy people across ages. The CDR3 totals 13 residues. Germline assignment: CDR1 SNHLY and CDR2 FYNNEI. The V gene end was trimmed by 10 bases and the J gene end by 7 bases; junction bases not matched to a gene: 10. This clonotype came up a few times. A second PCR, run for about 7 to 11 cycles, used a sample-barcoded 5' primer plus a J-beta primer mix. TCRdb called the 5' RACE reads again in MiXCR, with one record for every CDR3 protein. Of about 640,000 distinct CDR3 sequences in the sample, about 53% were seen once. Sequencing input: blood. The receptor comes from a man aged 55 to 70 in good health. V gene TRBV2 combines with J gene TRBJ1-5, with 7 bases that match TRBD1. CDR3 residues: CATQGGSEQPQHF. CDR3 nucleotide sequence: TGTGCCACCCAGGGGGGTAGCGAGCAGCCCCAGCATTTT.